This T cell receptor beta chain originates from a study of shared clonotypes between healthy human individuals. Findings and caveats of the study: Even with large depth, rarefaction showed that sorted-subset sequencing was incomplete. The researchers took only blood, and tissue repertoires probably look different. Among the subsets, naive ones generally showed larger estimated richness than memory ones.

The CDR3 sequence is 15 residues long. Germline values: CDR1 MDHEN, CDR2 SYDVKM. Trimming pared 3 bases from V and 4 bases from J, leaving 16 bases between. Data came from immunoSEQ multiplex PCR; TCRdb stores just in-frame clones and leaves some out. This sample has 2.3 million or so clones, with approximately 93% found just once. Turning to this clone: Its antigen is unknown.

Donors, without exception, were Caucasian adults residing in Nashville, Tennessee. The V and J genes are TRBV28 and TRBJ2-7; D gene unclear. This clonotype originated in a man between 18 and 29 years old in good health. Some clones in this sample may be carry-over from other donors' samples. The sample was naive CD4+ T cells from PBMCs. As to subset: CD45RA+ positively selected. The CDR3 coding sequence is TGTGCCAGCAGTTTTCAGGCCCACCCCAATTACGAGCAGTACTTC. Its translation: CASSFQAHPNYEQYF.